What follows are 2 T cell receptor beta chains derived from one specimen sequenced in a study of T-cell reconstitution after alpha-beta-depleted transplantation in children. A TCRbeta library incorporating unique molecular identifiers was prepared. TCRdb reanalysed the PCR reads using MiXCR and keeps one entry per CDR3 protein. The sample has some 550,000 distinct CDR3 sequences, approximately 22% seen once. Sequencing was performed on PBMCs, mostly from graft donor cells, taken 360 days after TCRalphabeta/CD19-depleted stem cell transplant. These receptors were collected from a boy younger than two who had a stem cell transplant for acute myeloid leukemia, so the T cells may come from the graft donor.

This clonotype has just one count. The chain recombines TRBV28 with TRBJ1-2; 12 bases line up with TRBD1. Germline lookup yields CDR1 MDHEN and CDR2 SYDVKM. With V trimmed by 7 bases and J by 3 bases, 6 bases remained unmatched. The CDR3 sequence is 15 residues long. The CDR3 sequence is CASMGTGGADYGYTF. In DNA, the CDR3 is TGTGCCAGCATGGGGACAGGGGGCGCAGACTATGGCTACACCTTC.

This clonotype was recorded at least ten times. V usage is TRBV4-3 and J usage is TRBJ1-4; D gene unclear. Germline values: CDR1 LGHNA, CDR2 YSLEER. The V gene lost 3 bases and the J gene lost 16 bases, with 15 bases spanning the gap. The CDR3 is 12 amino acids. The CDR3 DNA reads TGCGCCAGCAGCCAGCCCGGAGGTCCGAGGTTTTTT. Amino acids: CASSQPGGPRFF.